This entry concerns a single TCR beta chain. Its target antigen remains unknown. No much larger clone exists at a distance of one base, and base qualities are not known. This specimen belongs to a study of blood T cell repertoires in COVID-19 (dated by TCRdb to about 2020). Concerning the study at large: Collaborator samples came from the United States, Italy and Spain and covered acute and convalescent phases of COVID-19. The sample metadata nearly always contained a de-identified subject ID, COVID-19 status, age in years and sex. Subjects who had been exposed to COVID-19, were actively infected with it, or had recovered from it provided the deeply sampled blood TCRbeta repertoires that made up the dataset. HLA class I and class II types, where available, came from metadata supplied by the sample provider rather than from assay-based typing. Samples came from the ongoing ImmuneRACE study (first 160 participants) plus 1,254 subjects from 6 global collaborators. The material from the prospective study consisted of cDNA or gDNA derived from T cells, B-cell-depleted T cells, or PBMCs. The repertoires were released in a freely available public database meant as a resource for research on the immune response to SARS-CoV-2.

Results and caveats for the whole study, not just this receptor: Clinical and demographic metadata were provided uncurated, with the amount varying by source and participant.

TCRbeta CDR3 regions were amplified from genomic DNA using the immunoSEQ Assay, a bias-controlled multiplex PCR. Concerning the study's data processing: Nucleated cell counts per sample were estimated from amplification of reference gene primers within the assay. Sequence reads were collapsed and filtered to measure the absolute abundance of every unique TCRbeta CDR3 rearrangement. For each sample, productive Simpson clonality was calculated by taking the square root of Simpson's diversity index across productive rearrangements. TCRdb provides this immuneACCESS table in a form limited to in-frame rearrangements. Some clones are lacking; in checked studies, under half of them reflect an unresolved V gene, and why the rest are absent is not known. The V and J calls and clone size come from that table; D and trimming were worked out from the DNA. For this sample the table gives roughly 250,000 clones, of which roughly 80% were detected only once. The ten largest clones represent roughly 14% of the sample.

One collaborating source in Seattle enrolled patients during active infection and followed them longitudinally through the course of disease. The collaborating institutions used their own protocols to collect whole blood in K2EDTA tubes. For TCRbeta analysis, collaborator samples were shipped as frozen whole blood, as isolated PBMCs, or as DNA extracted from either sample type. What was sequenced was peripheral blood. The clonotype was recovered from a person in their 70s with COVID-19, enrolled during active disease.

Here the CDR3 is given as CASSPPALETQYF. The DNA reads as follows: TGTGCCAGCTCACCACCGGCTTTGGAGACCCAGTACTTC. The chain is assembled from TRBV18 and TRBJ2-5, with no reliable assignment of the D segment. V is clipped by 0 bases and J by 5 bases, and the sequence between their germline boundaries is 7 bases long. The CDR3 covers 13 residues, taking in both the cysteine and the phenylalanine. Here the CDR3 DNA is all that survives: 39 bases in frame from base 1. CDR1 and CDR2 are drawn from the germline V gene: KGHSH, LQKENI. Joined to the reference TRBV18 and TRBJ2-5 proteins, this CDR3 gives the full variable domain: NAGVMQNPRHLVRRRGQEARLRCSPMKGHSHVYWYRQLPEEGLKFMVYLQKENIIDESGMPKERFSAEFPKEGPSILRIQQVVRGDSAAYFCASSPPALETQYFGPGTRLLVL.